A selection of T cell receptor beta chains follows, all from one sample in a study of T-cell reconstitution after alpha-beta-depleted transplantation in children. TCRdb re-derived calls from the PCR reads in MiXCR, one entry per CDR3 protein. The sample carries approximately 300,000 distinct CDR3 sequences, 6% to 10% recorded once. The sequences come from peripheral blood, collected 360 days after TCRalphabeta/CD19-depleted stem cell transplant. The source of these receptors is a female patient aged 2-10 years who had a stem cell transplant for Fanconi anemia, so the T cells may come from the graft donor. Both conserved end residues are part of each CDR3. D genes are given only for firm matches. The size of a clone is reported for some rows only, either as once, few or many, or as a class for expanded clones.

TRBJ2-1 | - | - | TRBV15 | TGTGCCACCGTGCAAAACCCACGGGGGCATCTTGGTAATGAGCAGTTCTTC | CATVQNPRGHLGNEQFF
TRBJ1-3 | - | many | TRBV7-2 | TGTGCCAGCAGCTCGGACATCGGAGACACCATATATTTT | CASSSDIGDTIYF
TRBJ2-7 | - | few | TRBV12-3/TRBV12-4 | TGTGCCAGCGCACTCTTCTCCGAGCAGTACTTC | CASALFSEQYF
TRBJ2-5 | - | - | TRBV11-2 | TGTGCCAGCAGCCGAGACCAAACAGGGAACGGTAACCAAGAGACCCAGTACTTC | CASSRDQTGNGNQETQYF
TRBJ1-1 | - | - | TRBV5-5 | TGTGCCAGCAGCTTTAATGGGGGCATGAACACTGAAGCTTTCTTT | CASSFNGGMNTEAFF
TRBJ2-3 | - | many | TRBV5-1 | TGCGCCAGCAGCTTGGGGACCTCCAAAGATACGCAGTATTTT | CASSLGTSKDTQYF
TRBJ2-2 | - | many | TRBV6-1 | TGTGCCAGTAACACAGCAAACACCGGGGAGCTGTTTTTT | CASNTANTGELFF
TRBJ2-2 | - | many | TRBV10-3 | TGTGCCTTATCGAAGAACACCGGGGAGCTGTTTTTT | CALSKNTGELFF
TRBJ2-5 | - | many | TRBV25-1 | TGTGCCAGCAGTGAATTCGGAAACCAAGAGACCCAGTACTTC | CASSEFGNQETQYF
TRBJ1-5 | - | many | TRBV20-1 | TGCAGTGCTAGTCTTAGGGGCAGAAGCAATCAGCCCCAGCATTTT | CSASLRGRSNQPQHF
TRBJ2-1 | - | many | TRBV10-3 | TGTGCCATCAGCATCCAACTAGACGCCGTTAATGAGCAGTTCTTC | CAISIQLDAVNEQFF
TRBJ2-1 | TRBD1 | many | TRBV7-3 | TGTGCCAGCAGCTTAAAGGGCCAGGGGGACAATGAGCAGTTCTTC | CASSLKGQGDNEQFF
TRBJ1-4 | - | many | TRBV28 | TGTGCCAGCAGGCGAGGGATGAGGAACGGAAAACTGTTTTTT | CASRRGMRNGKLFF
TRBJ1-4 | - | - | TRBV2 | TGTGCCAGCACCCGAAAGGGGCAGGAGCCAACTAATGAAAAACTGTTTTTT | CASTRKGQEPTNEKLFF
TRBJ2-7 | - | many | TRBV5-1 | TGCGCCAGCAGCGTCCAGGGCACCTACGAGCAGTACTTC | CASSVQGTYEQYF
TRBJ2-7 | TRBD2 | many | TRBV20-1 | TGCAGTGCTAGGGACGGGGGGGTCATCTCCTACGAGCAGTACTTC | CSARDGGVISYEQYF
TRBJ2-2 | TRBD2 | many | TRBV28 | TGTGCCAGCAGTGGGGACTACCCCTTGACCGGGGAGCTGTTTTTT | CASSGDYPLTGELFF
TRBJ2-3 | TRBD1 | few | TRBV9 | TGTGCCAGCAGCGCCACCCTCTTGGACAGGGGGCACACAGATACGCAGTATTTT | CASSATLLDRGHTDTQYF
TRBJ1-1 | TRBD1 | few | TRBV20-1 | TGCAGTGCTAGAGATGTGAGGGGGCGAGGTCGGGACACTGAAGCTTTCTTT | CSARDVRGRGRDTEAFF
TRBJ2-3 | - | many | TRBV7-9 | TGTGCCAGCAGCTTAGCGCAGGAGGGACCCAGCACAGATACGCAGTATTTT | CASSLAQEGPSTDTQYF
TRBJ1-5 | - | many | TRBV27 | TGTGCCAGCAGTTTTCTGGGGAAAAGCAATCAGCCCCAGCATTTT | CASSFLGKSNQPQHF
TRBJ1-1 | - | many | TRBV25-1 | TGTGCCAGCAGTGAACCCAACACTGAAGCTTTCTTT | CASSEPNTEAFF
TRBJ2-5 | TRBD1 | few | TRBV5-1 | TGCGCCAGCAGCCCTGCCCGGACAGGGGGGGAAGAGACCCAGTACTTC | CASSPARTGGEETQYF
TRBJ1-6 | TRBD1 | - | TRBV12-3/TRBV12-4 | TGTGCCAGCACCCGGACAGGGGGACGCTCACCCCTCCACTTT | CASTRTGGRSPLHF